This record looks at one TCR beta chain sequence and its context. Its antigen is not identified. Time point indicated: pre-sensitization, week 0. Documented treatment: therapeutic diphenylcyclopropenone sensitization with weekly scalp DPC. Germline lookup yields CDR1 SGHRS and CDR2 YFSETQ. The CDR3 totals 13 residues. V lost 1 base, J lost 5 bases, and 1 base stayed unmatched. The sample originates from a study of human T cells and chemical hapten exposure. General study findings and limits: There were significantly more large CDR3 similarity clusters among expanded TCRs than among controls.

TCRdb ran MiXCR on the RACE reads and lists one entry per CDR3 protein. The sample shows around 56,000 distinct CDR3 sequences, roughly a tenth of them seen only once. The sample here was whole blood, taken in connection with sensitization to the hapten diphenylcyclopropenone (DPC). The rearrangement joins TRBV5-1 to TRBJ1-1; 8 positions match TRBD1. This TCR was sampled from a man aged 35 to 55 with alopecia areata. Some clones in this sample may be carry-over from other donors' samples. The CDR3, as DNA: TGCGCCAGCAGCTTGCACAGGGGGACTGAAGCTTTCTTT. This translates into CASSLHRGTEAFF.